The clone carrying this T cell receptor (beta chain) was detected many times. Its antigen is currently unknown. The source of the sample is a study of T cells after yellow fever vaccination. Study-wide findings and caveats: Overall, a small share of clonotypes was seen in both CD4 and CD8 compartments. Re-detected after boosting: most primary clones, almost 97% of CD4 and roughly 88% of CD8.

UMIs were added to TCR cDNA along with a universal primer site when it was made by 5'RACE template switching. From the 5' RACE reads, TCRdb called clonotypes with MiXCR, one entry per CDR3 protein. The sample lists some 300,000 distinct CDR3 sequences; approximately 8% were seen once. The CDR3 spans 15 residues. V was pared by 0 bases and J by 8 bases, with 15 bases between. The germline V gene has CDR1 SGHRS and CDR2 YFSETQ. This clonotype was sampled from a young man who received the YFV17D yellow fever vaccine. Sample: CD4+ T cells sorted from PBMCs, taken 5 days after the yellow fever booster vaccination. The chain joins TRBV5-1 to TRBJ2-1; no firm D call. The CDR3: CASSLAGLGGDEQFF. The CDR3 DNA is TGCGCCAGCAGCTTGGCTGGGTTGGGTGGCGATGAGCAGTTCTTC.